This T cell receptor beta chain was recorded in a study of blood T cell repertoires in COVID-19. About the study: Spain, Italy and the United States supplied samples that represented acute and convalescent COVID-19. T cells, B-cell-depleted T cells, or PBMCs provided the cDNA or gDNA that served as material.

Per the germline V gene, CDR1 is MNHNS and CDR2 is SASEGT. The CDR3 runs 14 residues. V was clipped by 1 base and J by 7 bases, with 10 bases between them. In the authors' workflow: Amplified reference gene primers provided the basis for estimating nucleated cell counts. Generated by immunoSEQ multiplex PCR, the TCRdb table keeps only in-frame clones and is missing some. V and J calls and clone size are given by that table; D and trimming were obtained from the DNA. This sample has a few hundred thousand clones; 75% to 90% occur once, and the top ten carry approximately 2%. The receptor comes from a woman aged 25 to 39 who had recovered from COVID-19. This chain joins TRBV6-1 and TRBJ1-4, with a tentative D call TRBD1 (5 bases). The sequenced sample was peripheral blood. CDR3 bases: TGTGCCAGCAGTGAAGGGGGCGCCGGTGAAAAACTGTTTTTT. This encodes CASSEGGAGEKLFF.